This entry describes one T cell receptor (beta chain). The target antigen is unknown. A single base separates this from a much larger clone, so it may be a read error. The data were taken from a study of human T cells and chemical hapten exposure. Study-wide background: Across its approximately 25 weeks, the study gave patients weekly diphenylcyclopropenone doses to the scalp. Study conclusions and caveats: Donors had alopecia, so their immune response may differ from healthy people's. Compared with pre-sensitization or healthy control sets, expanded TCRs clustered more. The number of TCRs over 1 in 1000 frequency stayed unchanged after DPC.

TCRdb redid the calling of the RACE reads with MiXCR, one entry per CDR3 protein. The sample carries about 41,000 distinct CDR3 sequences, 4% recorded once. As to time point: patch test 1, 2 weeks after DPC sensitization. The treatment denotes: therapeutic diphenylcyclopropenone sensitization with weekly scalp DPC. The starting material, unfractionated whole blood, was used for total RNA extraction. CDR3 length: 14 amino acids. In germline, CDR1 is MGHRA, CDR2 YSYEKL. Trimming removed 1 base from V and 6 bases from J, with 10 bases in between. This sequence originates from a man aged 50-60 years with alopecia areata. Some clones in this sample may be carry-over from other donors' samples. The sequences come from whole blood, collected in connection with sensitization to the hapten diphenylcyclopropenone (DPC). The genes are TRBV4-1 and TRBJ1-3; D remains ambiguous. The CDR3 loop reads CASSQAQIVNTIYF. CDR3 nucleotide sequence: TGCGCCAGCAGCCAAGCACAAATTGTAAACACCATATATTTT.